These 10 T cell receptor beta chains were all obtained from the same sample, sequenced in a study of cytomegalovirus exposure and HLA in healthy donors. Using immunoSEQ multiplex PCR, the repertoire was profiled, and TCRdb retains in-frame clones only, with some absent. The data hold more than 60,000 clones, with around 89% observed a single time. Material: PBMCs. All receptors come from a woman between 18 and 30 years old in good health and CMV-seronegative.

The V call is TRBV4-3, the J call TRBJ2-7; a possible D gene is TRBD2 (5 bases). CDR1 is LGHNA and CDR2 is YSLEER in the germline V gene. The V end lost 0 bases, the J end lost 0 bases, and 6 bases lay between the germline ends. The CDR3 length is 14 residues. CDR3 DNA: TGCGCCAGCAGCCAAGACGGGATCTCCTACGAGCAGTACTTC. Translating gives CASSQDGISYEQYF.

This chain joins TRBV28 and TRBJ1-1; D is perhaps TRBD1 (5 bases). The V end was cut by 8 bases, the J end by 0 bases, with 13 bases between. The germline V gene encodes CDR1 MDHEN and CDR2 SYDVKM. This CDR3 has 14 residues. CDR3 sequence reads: CASGSTALNTEAFF. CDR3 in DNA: TGTGCCAGCGGCTCGACAGCTCTGAACACTGAAGCTTTCTTT.

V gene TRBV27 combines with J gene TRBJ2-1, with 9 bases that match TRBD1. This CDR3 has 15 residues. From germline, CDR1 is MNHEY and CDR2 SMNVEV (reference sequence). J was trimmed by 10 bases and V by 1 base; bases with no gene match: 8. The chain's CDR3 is CASSLFGTGSREQFF. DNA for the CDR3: TGTGCCAGCAGTTTATTCGGGACAGGGAGTCGCGAGCAGTTCTTC.

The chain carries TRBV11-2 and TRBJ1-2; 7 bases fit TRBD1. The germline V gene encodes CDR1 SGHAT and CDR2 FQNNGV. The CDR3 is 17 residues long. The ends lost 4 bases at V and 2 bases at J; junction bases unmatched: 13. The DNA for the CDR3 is TGTGCCAGCAGCTACTACAGGGGCAGTAGGACGAACTATGGCTACACCTTC. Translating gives CASSYYRGSRTNYGYTF.

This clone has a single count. CDR3 DNA sequence: TGCGCCAGCAGCTTGCAGGCGACCACTAATTCACCCCTCCACTTT. It specifies CASSLQATTNSPLHF. The chain carries TRBV5-1 and TRBJ1-6; D is uncertain. V was pared by 1 base and J by 6 bases, with 11 bases between. The CDR3 extends over 15 amino acids. Germline V gene data show CDR1 as SGHRS and CDR2 as YFSETQ.

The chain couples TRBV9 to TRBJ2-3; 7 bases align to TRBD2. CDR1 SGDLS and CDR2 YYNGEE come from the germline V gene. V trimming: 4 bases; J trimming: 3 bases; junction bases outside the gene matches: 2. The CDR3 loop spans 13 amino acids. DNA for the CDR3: TGTGCCAGCAGCCCGCGGGGGACAGATACGCAGTATTTT. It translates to CASSPRGTDTQYF.

The DNA for the CDR3 is TGTGCCAGCGGGGGACTAGCGGGGGGAATATACGAGCAGTACTTC. Protein sequence: CASGGLAGGIYEQYF. The V gene is TRBV9, the J gene TRBJ2-7, with TRBD2 matching over 15 bases. The CDR3 runs to 15 residues. Germline CDR1 and CDR2: SGDLS and YYNGEE. V dropped 7 bases and J dropped 4; count of bases not matched to a gene: 6.

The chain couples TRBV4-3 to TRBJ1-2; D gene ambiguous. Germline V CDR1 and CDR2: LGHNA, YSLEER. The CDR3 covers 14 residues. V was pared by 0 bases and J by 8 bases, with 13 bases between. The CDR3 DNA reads TGCGCCAGCAGCCAAGATATCTCGACTCACGGCTACACCTTC. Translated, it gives CASSQDISTHGYTF.

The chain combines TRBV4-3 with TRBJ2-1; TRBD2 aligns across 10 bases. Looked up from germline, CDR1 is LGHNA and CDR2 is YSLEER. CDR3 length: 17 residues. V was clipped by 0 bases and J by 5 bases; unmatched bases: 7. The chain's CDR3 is CASSQDRSLAGDNEQFF. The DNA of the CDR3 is TGCGCCAGCAGCCAAGATAGGTCGCTAGCGGGGGACAATGAGCAGTTCTTC.

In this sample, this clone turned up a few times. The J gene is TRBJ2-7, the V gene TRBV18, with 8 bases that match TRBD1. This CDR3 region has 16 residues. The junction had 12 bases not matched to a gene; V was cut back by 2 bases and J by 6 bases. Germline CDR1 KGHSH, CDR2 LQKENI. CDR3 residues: CASSPARTGNGFEQYF. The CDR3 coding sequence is TGTGCCAGCTCACCAGCCAGGACAGGGAACGGGTTCGAGCAGTACTTC.